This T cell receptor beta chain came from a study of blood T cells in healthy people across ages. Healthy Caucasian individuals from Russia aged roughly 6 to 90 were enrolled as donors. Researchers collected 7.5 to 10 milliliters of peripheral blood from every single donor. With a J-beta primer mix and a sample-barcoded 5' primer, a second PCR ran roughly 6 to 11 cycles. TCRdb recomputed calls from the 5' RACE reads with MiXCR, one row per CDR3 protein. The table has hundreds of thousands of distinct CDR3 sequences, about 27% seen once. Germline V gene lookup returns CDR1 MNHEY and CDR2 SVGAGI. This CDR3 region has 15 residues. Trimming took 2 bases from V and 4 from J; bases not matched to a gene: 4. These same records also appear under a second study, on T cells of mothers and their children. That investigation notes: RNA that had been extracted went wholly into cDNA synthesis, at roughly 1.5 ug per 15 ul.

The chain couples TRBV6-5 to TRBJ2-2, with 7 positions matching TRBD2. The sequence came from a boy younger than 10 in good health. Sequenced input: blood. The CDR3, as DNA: TGTGCCAGCAGTTACAGGCGGGAGAGCACCGGGGAGCTGTTTTTT. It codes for CASSYRRESTGELFF.